The 14 T cell receptor beta chains below all came from one sample that was sequenced in a study of OX40 agonist ivuxolimab in advanced cancers. Profiled with immunoSEQ multiplex PCR; TCRdb holds only in-frame clones, not every one. Here the sample spans tens of thousands of clones, approximately 75% being singletons. Sequenced material: CD4+ or CD8+ T cells sorted from blood, taken in a trial of the OX40 agonist ivuxolimab. These receptor sequences come from an adult with an advanced solid tumor such as melanoma, head and neck, liver or kidney cancer.

The rearrangement links TRBV28 to TRBJ2-5; 8 positions match TRBD1. This CDR3 has 13 residues. Germline lookup yields CDR1 MDHEN and CDR2 SYDVKM. V was clipped by 6 bases and J by 5 bases; unmatched bases: 5. The CDR3 DNA is TGTGCCAGCAGACCAGGGGGCTTGGAGACCCAGTACTTC. Translation gives CASRPGGLETQYF.

In its sample, this clone was seen once. V is TRBV4-2 and J is TRBJ2-7, with D possibly matching TRBD2 (7 bases). Between the trimmed V and J ends, which lost 0 bases and 4 bases, there was a span of 19 bases. The CDR3 totals 17 residues. Germline V gene sequence: CDR1 LGHNA, CDR2 YNFKEQ. The CDR3 region has the DNA TGTGCCAGCAGCCAAGAAGGCACTTTTGGGGGGGCTTACGAGCAGTACTTC. Residues: CASSQEGTFGGAYEQYF.

The chain couples TRBV29-1 to TRBJ2-4; no definite D call. This CDR3 comprises 12 residues. The germline CDR1 and CDR2 sequences are SQVTM and ANQGSEA. Trimming removed 4 bases at V and 3 bases at J, with 7 bases between. This CDR3 reads CSVVVGKNIQYF. The CDR3 DNA is TGCAGCGTTGTGGTGGGCAAAAACATTCAGTACTTC.

This chain links TRBV5-3 with TRBJ2-1; 7 positions agree with TRBD1. TRBV5-3 qualifies as an ORF whose function is uncertain. This CDR3 has 15 amino acids. J was trimmed by 6 bases and V by 5 bases; bases with no gene match: 11. The CDR3 here is CARSHGQVGPNEQFF. DNA for the CDR3: TGTGCCAGAAGTCACGGACAGGTAGGACCCAATGAGCAGTTCTTC.

The V and J genes are TRBV19 and TRBJ1-6; perhaps TRBD1 as D (6 bases). Germline assignment: CDR1 LNHDA and CDR2 SQIVND (reference sequence). The CDR3 has 13 residues. The V and J ends lost 3 bases and 13 bases respectively, with 13 bases between them. The CDR3 DNA reads TGTGCCAGTAGTATCGGAGGGGGATTGCCCCTCCACTTT. Its protein product is CASSIGGGLPLHF.

This chain links TRBV5-1 with TRBJ1-5; 8 bases are shared with TRBD1. The V and J ends lost 0 bases and 3 bases, in that order; junction bases with no gene match: 2. The CDR3 consists of 15 residues. Germline V gives CDR1 SGHRS, CDR2 YFSETQ. CDR3 region: CASSLGTGNNQPQHF. DNA of the CDR3: TGCGCCAGCAGCTTGGGGACAGGGAACAATCAGCCCCAGCATTTT.

The chain recombines TRBV6-1 with TRBJ2-7; D possibly corresponds to TRBD1 (6 bases). In germline, CDR1 is MNHNS, CDR2 SASEGT. V lost 5 bases, J lost 4 bases, and 12 bases lay in between. This CDR3 has 13 residues. CDR3 DNA sequence: TGTGCCAGCAGTCTCCGGGACACTTACGAGCAGTACTTC. Residues: CASSLRDTYEQYF.

The rearrangement uses TRBV5-1 and TRBJ2-1; D gene ambiguous. The germline V and J ends were trimmed by 0 bases and 3 bases, with 10 bases remaining between them. Germline V gives CDR1 SGHRS, CDR2 YFSETQ. The CDR3 is 15 amino acids. The CDR3 nucleotides read TGCGCCAGCAGCTTGGGACCCGGAGTCTACAATGAGCAGTTCTTC. This encodes CASSLGPGVYNEQFF.

The rearrangement links TRBV27 to TRBJ1-2; 7 bases match TRBD1. Trimming removed 6 bases from V and 0 bases from J; junction bases left unmatched: 13. The CDR3 is 17 amino acids. Looked up from germline, CDR1 is MNHEY and CDR2 is SMNVEV (reference sequence). DNA of the CDR3: TGTGCCAGCAGCCTCAGCCCTTCAGGGACAGCTAACTATGGCTACACCTTC. It translates to CASSLSPSGTANYGYTF.

V gene TRBV7-2 combines with J gene TRBJ2-5; no clear D. The germline V gene has CDR1 SGHTA and CDR2 FQGNSA. V was cut by 1 base and J by 4 bases, with 7 bases left in between. The CDR3 totals 13 residues. The CDR3: CASSLVVGETQYF. The CDR3 coding sequence is TGTGCCAGCAGCTTAGTAGTGGGAGAGACCCAGTACTTC.

The chain links TRBV10-3 to TRBJ2-2; D uncertain. Trimming removed 2 bases at V and 3 bases at J, with 10 bases between. Germline CDR1 ENHRY, CDR2 SYGVKD. The CDR3 has 15 amino acids. In DNA, the CDR3 is TGTGCCATCAGTGAGGGGTTAGCCCACACCGGGGAGCTGTTTTTT. Its translation: CAISEGLAHTGELFF.

The count of this clone is one. This chain uses TRBV28 with TRBJ1-5; 7 positions agree with TRBD1. Germline assignment: CDR1 MDHEN and CDR2 SYDVKM. The CDR3 length is 16 residues. The junction had 6 bases not matched to a gene; V was cut back by 2 bases and J by 2 bases. In nucleotides, the CDR3 is TGTGCCAGCAGTTTAAACAGGGGTTATGGCAATCAGCCCCAGCATTTT. This codes for CASSLNRGYGNQPQHF.

The chain recombines TRBV27 with TRBJ2-5; 12 nucleotides agree with TRBD2. The CDR3 contains 14 residues. J was trimmed by 4 bases and V by 6 bases; bases with no gene match: 3. CDR1 and CDR2 (germline): MNHEY, SMNVEV (reference sequence). The CDR3 nucleotides read TGTGCCAGCAGACCACTAGCGGGGGGAGAGACCCAGTACTTC. As protein: CASRPLAGGETQYF.

This sequence joins TRBV29-1 and TRBJ1-2; D uncertain. Trimming took 4 bases from V and 7 from J, leaving 7 bases between them. The CDR3 is made up of 10 amino acids. Germline CDR1 reads SQVTM; CDR2 reads ANQGSEA. CDR3 DNA: TGCAGCGTTGTCCAAAGTGGCTACACCTTC. Its translation: CSVVQSGYTF.